The 8 T cell receptor beta chains in this list originate from one sample, sequenced in a study of T cell responses to AZD1222 COVID-19 vaccine. Method: immunoSEQ multiplex PCR; TCRdb's copy keeps in-frame clones and lacks some. This table holds roughly 200,000 clones, more than 85% found once. Sequencing used peripheral blood, obtained on day 0 of MenACWY control vaccination. The receptors come from an adult in good health.

The chain joins TRBV18 to TRBJ1-1; 10 bases fit TRBD1. V lost 3 bases, J lost 1 base, and 5 bases stayed unmatched. The CDR3 has 16 residues. Germline CDR1 KGHSH, CDR2 LQKENI. CDR3 DNA sequence: TGTGCCAGCTCACCTCAAGGGACAGGGGCGAACACTGAAGCTTTCTTT. It is translated as CASSPQGTGANTEAFF.

The V and J genes are TRBV6-5 and TRBJ2-2; D gene ambiguous. CDR3 length: 13 residues. Per germline, CDR1 MNHEY and CDR2 SVGAGI. V lost 6 bases and J lost 1, with 6 bases in between. CDR3 sequence (DNA): TGTGCCAGCAGCCGAAGGAACACCGGGGAGCTGTTTTTT. This sequence encodes CASSRRNTGELFF.

V gene TRBV5-1 combines with J gene TRBJ2-2; 7 bases agree with TRBD1. The J segment lost 5 bases and the V segment lost 2 bases, leaving 6 bases of the junction unmatched. Looked up from germline, CDR1 is SGHRS and CDR2 is YFSETQ. The CDR3 spans 15 residues. CDR3 residues: CASSFGQAGTGELFF. The CDR3 region has the DNA TGCGCCAGCAGCTTCGGACAGGCGGGTACCGGGGAGCTGTTTTTT.

The chain recombines TRBV21-1 with TRBJ1-1. TRBV21-1 is classified as a pseudogene. The CDR3 contains 15 residues. The CDR3, as DNA: TGTGCCAGCAGCAACCCGAGGGTGGAGAACACTGAAGCTTTCTTT. This encodes CASSNPRVENTEAFF.

The V call is TRBV11-2, the J call TRBJ2-7; D possibly corresponds to TRBD2 (7 bases). This CDR3 comprises 14 residues. With 3 bases removed from V and 3 bases from J, the gap between germline ends came to 12 bases. Germline-derived CDR1 and CDR2 are SGHAT and FQNNGV. The CDR3 reads CASSLDGGHYEQYF. The CDR3 nucleotides read TGTGCCAGCAGCTTGGACGGGGGGCACTACGAGCAGTACTTC.

The CDR3 DNA follows: TGTGCCAGCAGGAAGGGACAAGGGAACACTGAAGCTTTCTTT. Translated: CASRKGQGNTEAFF. The V call is TRBV6-5, the J call TRBJ1-1, with a weak D call TRBD1 (6 bases). CDR3 length: 14 amino acids. Trimming cost V 6 bases and J 1 base, with 12 bases left between them. The germline CDR1 and CDR2 sequences are MNHEY and SVGAGI.

The rearrangement joins TRBV7-2 to TRBJ1-3, with unresolved D. The ends were cut back, 1 base at V and 0 bases at J, with 7 bases in the middle. There are 15 residues in the CDR3. Per the germline V gene, CDR1 is SGHTA and CDR2 is FQGNSA. CDR3 sequence: CASSLDWGSGNTIYF. The CDR3, as DNA: TGTGCCAGCAGCTTAGATTGGGGCTCTGGAAACACCATATATTTT.

The CDR3, as DNA: TGTGCCAGTACCCTCTTCGGGGGGTTTGGCACAGATACGCAGTATTTT. This sequence encodes CASTLFGGFGTDTQYF. This chain connects TRBV19 to TRBJ2-3; 7 bases fit TRBD2. This CDR3 is 16 amino acids long. V was clipped by 7 bases and J by 1 base; unmatched bases: 11. Germline lookup yields CDR1 LNHDA and CDR2 SQIVND (reference sequence).